The rows below give T cell receptor beta chains drawn from one sample of a study of OX40 agonist ivuxolimab in advanced cancers. Data came from immunoSEQ multiplex PCR; TCRdb stores just in-frame clones and leaves some out. The table shows tens of thousands of clones, with about 94% occurring only once. Sequenced material: CD4+ or CD8+ T cells sorted from blood, taken in a trial of the OX40 agonist ivuxolimab. These receptor sequences come from an adult with an advanced solid tumor such as melanoma, head and neck, liver or kidney cancer. The conserved cysteine and the conserved F or W are not part of the CDR3 here. The listing skips clone size in some rows; elsewhere it reads once, few, many or a size class.

abundance	v_gene	j_gene	CDR3aa
NA	TRBV5-4	TRBJ2-4	ASSLLDRGHDKNIQY
NA	TRBV6-5	TRBJ2-7	ASSYPDEQY
NA	TRBV11-2	TRBJ1-1	ASSLGPSQHTEAF
few	TRBV27	TRBJ2-1	ASSGGQLNSYNEQF
NA	TRBV12-5	TRBJ1-2	ASGWTGTGGYT
NA	TRBV4-1	TRBJ2-5	ASSQPGQETQY
NA	TRBV7-2	TRBJ1-5	ASSLSRLNQPQH
NA	TRBV29-1	TRBJ2-3	SVRTETADTQY
NA	TRBV11-2	TRBJ1-4	ASSLDLGWYHEKLF
NA	TRBV5-6	TRBJ1-1	ASSLAWREGNTEAF
NA	TRBV19	TRBJ1-1	ASSIGGLGPEAF
NA	TRBV5-4	TRBJ1-1	ASTKQGEAF
NA	TRBV21-1	TRBJ2-2	ASSKAGSRLAEHTGELF
NA	TRBV5-4	TRBJ1-1	ASSLAPGAMNTEAF
NA	TRBV27	TRBJ2-3	ASSPQGFTSTDTQY
NA	TRBV6-5	TRBJ2-1	ASSLQPPEQF
NA	TRBV4-1	TRBJ2-5	ASSQDSQGYGETQY
once	TRBV7-5	TRBJ1-1	ARSSTGRTEAF
NA	TRBV4-2	TRBJ2-3	ASSLPPGLAGGADTQY
once	TRBV9	TRBJ2-2	ASSDRGGRTETGELF
NA	TRBV7-9	TRBJ1-2	ASSLVGGFYGYT
NA	TRBV19	TRBJ1-5	ASSMLGGGYSNQPQH
NA	TRBV27	TRBJ1-2	ASCEVGQGIYGYT
NA	TRBV7-6	TRBJ2-6	ASSLVKPGHHSGANVLT
NA	TRBV4-3	TRBJ2-7	ASSQDIGDSPY
NA	TRBV5-1	TRBJ2-7	ASSLGGSDEQY
once	TRBV29-1	TRBJ1-1	SVEERGEITEAF